The subject of this entry is one T cell receptor (beta chain). Method: immunoSEQ multiplex PCR; TCRdb's copy keeps in-frame clones and lacks some. The data contain about 330,000 clones, 85% to 90% of them singletons. These data are taken from a study of blood T cell repertoires in COVID-19. About the study: The United States, Italy and Spain supplied acute and convalescent COVID-19 samples. T cells, B-cell-depleted T cells, or PBMCs supplied cDNA or gDNA.

This CDR3 is 17 amino acids long. The ends were cut back, 4 bases at V and 2 bases at J, with 19 bases in the middle. Germline assignment: CDR1 MNHEY and CDR2 SMNVEV (reference sequence). Adults between about 18 and 89 years of age took part from fewer than 30 US areas. In Cohort 3, a recovered donor had either two negative PCRs, clearance, or symptom resolution. V is TRBV27 and J is TRBJ2-3; D call uncertain. Sequenced sample: PBMCs or T cells enriched from blood (not recorded which). The TCR comes from a woman aged 18-35 years who had recovered from COVID-19. The CDR3 is CASSYRQPTNPTDTQYF. Written as DNA, the CDR3 is TGTGCCAGCAGTTACCGACAACCCACCAACCCCACAGATACGCAGTATTTT.